The following is a T cell receptor (beta chain) sequence with its context. The sample is drawn from a study of T cell changes during pregnancy in multiple sclerosis. Using immunoSEQ multiplex PCR, the repertoire was profiled, and TCRdb retains in-frame clones only, with some absent. The sample yields about 48,000 clones, roughly 94% seen once. The length of the CDR3 is 15 residues. J lost 5 bases, V lost 3 bases, and 10 bases had no gene match. In germline, CDR1 is SGDLS, CDR2 YYNGEE. Sequencing used CD4+ T cells from peripheral blood mononuclear cells, obtained in the first trimester of pregnancy. The TCR was taken from a female donor with multiple sclerosis, enrolled in a pregnancy study. The chain has TRBV9 and TRBJ2-7; 8 bases line up with TRBD1. The CDR3 sequence: CASSANRGLADEQYF. The CDR3 nucleotides are TGTGCCAGCAGCGCCAACAGGGGGTTGGCCGACGAGCAGTACTTC.